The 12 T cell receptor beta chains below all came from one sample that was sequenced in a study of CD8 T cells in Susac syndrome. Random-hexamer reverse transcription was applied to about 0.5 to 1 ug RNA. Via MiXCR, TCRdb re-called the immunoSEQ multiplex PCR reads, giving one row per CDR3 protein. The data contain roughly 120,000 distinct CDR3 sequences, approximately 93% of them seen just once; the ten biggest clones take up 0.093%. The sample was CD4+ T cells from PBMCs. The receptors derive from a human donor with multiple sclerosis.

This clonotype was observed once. CDR3 protein: CASSRGAGEKLFF. The CDR3 nucleotides are TGTGCCAGCAGTCGGGGGGCCGGTGAAAAACTGTTTTTT. This rearrangement joins TRBV6-5 to TRBJ1-4; TRBD1 is a possible D gene (6 bases). Germline CDR1 MNHEY, CDR2 SVGAGI. V gave up 5 bases and J gave up 7 bases, with 11 bases separating them. This CDR3 contains 13 residues.

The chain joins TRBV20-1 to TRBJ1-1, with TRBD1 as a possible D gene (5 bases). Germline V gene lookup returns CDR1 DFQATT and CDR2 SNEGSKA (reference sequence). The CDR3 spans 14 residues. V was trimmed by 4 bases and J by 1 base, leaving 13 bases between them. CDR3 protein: CSANAGGTNTEAFF. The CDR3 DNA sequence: TGCAGTGCTAACGCCGGGGGGACGAACACTGAAGCTTTCTTT.

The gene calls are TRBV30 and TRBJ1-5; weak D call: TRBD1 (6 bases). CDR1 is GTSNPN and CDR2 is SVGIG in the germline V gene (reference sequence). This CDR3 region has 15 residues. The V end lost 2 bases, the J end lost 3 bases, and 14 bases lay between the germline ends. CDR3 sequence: CAWSIGTTINQPQHF. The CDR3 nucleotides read TGTGCCTGGAGTATTGGGACAACCATCAATCAGCCCCAGCATTTT. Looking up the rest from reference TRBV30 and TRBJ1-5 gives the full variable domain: SQTIHQWPATLVQPVGSPLSLECTVEGTSNPNLYWYRQAAGRGLQLLFYSVGIGQISSEVPQNLSASRPQDRQFILSSKKLLLSDSGFYLCAWSIGTTINQPQHFGDGTRLSIL.

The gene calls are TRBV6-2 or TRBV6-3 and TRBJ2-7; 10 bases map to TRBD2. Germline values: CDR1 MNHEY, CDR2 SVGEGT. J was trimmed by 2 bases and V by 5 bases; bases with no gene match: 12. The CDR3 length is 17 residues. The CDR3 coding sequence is TGTGCCAGCAGTCCCCGACCCTCTAGCGGGAGCACCTACGAGCAGTACTTC. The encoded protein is CASSPRPSSGSTYEQYF.

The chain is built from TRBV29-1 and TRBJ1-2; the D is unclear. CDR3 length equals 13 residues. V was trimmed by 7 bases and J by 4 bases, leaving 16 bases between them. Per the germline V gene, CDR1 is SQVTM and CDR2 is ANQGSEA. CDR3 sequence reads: CSAEQFSGYGYTF. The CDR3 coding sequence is TGCAGCGCAGAACAGTTTTCCGGCTATGGCTACACCTTC.

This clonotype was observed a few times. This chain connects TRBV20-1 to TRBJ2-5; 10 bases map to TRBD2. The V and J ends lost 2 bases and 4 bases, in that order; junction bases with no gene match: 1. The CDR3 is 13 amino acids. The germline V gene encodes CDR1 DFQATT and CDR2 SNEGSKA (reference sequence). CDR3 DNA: TGCAGTGCTAGATTAGCGGGGGGAGAGACCCAGTACTTC. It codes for CSARLAGGETQYF.

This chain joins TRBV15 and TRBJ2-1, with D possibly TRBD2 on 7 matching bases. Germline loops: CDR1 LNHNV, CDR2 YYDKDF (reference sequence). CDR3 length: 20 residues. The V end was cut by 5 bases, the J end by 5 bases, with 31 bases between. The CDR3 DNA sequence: TGTGCCACCAGCCGACACCTCCTATCGTTCGGGGGGCCGAGAAACAATGAGCAGTTCTTC. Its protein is CATSRHLLSFGGPRNNEQFF.

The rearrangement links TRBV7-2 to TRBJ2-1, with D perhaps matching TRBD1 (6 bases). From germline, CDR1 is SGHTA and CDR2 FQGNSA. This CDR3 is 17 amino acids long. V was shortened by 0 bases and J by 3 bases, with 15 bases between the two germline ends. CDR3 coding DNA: TGTGCCAGCAGCTTAGCAGACAGGTTTAAAGTCTACAATGAGCAGTTCTTC. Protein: CASSLADRFKVYNEQFF.

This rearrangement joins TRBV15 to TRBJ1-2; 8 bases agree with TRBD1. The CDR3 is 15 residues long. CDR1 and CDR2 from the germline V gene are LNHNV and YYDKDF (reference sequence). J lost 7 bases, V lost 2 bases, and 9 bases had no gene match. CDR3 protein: CATSRLGAGGRGYTF. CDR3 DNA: TGTGCCACCAGCAGACTCGGGGCAGGGGGCCGTGGCTACACCTTC.

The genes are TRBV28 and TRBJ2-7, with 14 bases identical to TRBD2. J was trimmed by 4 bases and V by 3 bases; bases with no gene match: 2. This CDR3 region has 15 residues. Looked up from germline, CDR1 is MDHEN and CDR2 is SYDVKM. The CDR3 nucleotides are TGTGCCAGCAGTTTGGGGACTAGCGGGGGATACGAGCAGTACTTC. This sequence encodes CASSLGTSGGYEQYF.

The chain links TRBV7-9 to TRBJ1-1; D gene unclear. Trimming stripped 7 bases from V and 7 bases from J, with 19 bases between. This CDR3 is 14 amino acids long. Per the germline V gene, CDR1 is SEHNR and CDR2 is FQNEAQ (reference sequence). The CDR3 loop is CASTPGGGSIEAFF. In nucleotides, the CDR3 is TGTGCCAGCACCCCCGGTGGAGGGAGCATTGAAGCTTTCTTT.

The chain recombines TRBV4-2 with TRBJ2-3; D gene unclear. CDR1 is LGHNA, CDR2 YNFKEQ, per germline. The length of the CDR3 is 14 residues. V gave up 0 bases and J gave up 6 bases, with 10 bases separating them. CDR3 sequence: CASSQDFLPDTQYF. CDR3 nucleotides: TGTGCCAGCAGCCAAGATTTCCTACCGGATACGCAGTATTTT.